Each of the 4 T cell receptor beta chains below was sequenced from the same sample in a study of cytomegalovirus exposure and HLA in healthy donors. 60 Vbeta and 13 Jbeta primers were used in PCR. Sequencing was performed with immunoSEQ multiplex PCR; in TCRdb, only in-frame clones are kept and a portion is missing. This sample has about 120,000 clones, with about 75% found just once. The sample taken for sequencing was PBMCs. The receptors stem from a woman in her thirties or forties in good health and CMV-seropositive.

V usage is TRBV29-1 and J usage is TRBJ1-5, with 12 bases fitting TRBD1. The V gene end was trimmed by 6 bases and the J gene end by 3 bases; junction bases not matched to a gene: 3. Germline V gene lookup returns CDR1 SQVTM and CDR2 ANQGSEA. CDR3 length: 14 residues. CDR3: CSVGTGGVNQPQHF. As DNA, the CDR3 is TGCAGCGTAGGGACAGGGGGCGTCAATCAGCCCCAGCATTTT.

J is TRBJ2-3 and V is TRBV5-1, with 7 positions matching TRBD1. The germline V gene encodes CDR1 SGHRS and CDR2 YFSETQ. The J segment lost 2 bases and the V segment lost 4 bases, leaving 10 bases of the junction unmatched. This CDR3 is 16 amino acids long. CDR3 DNA: TGCGCCAGCAGCACGCGGACAGGATTTAACACAGATACGCAGTATTTT. Its protein product is CASSTRTGFNTDTQYF.

The chain combines TRBV7-6 with TRBJ2-7, with no clear D. Trimming left V 3 bases short and J 1 base short, with 16 bases between. Germline CDR1 and CDR2: SGHVS and FNYEAQ. CDR3 length: 16 amino acids. The CDR3 is CASSFRFDRLSYEQYF. As DNA, the CDR3 is TGTGCCAGCAGCTTTCGATTTGACCGACTTTCCTACGAGCAGTACTTC.

This rearrangement joins TRBV25-1 to TRBJ1-4; tentative D call: TRBD1 (5 bases). The germline gives CDR1 MGHDK, CDR2 SYGVNS. V was cut by 2 bases and J by 8 bases, with 15 bases left in between. CDR3 length: 15 amino acids. The chain's CDR3 is CASSEPGPLSEKLFF. The DNA of the CDR3 is TGTGCCAGCAGTGAACCAGGGCCCTTGTCGGAAAAACTGTTTTTT.